The rows below give T cell receptor beta chains drawn from one sample of a study of shared clonotypes between healthy human individuals. Only in-frame clones appear in the TCRdb table, and some are missing; sequencing was by immunoSEQ multiplex PCR. The sample has approximately 710,000 clones, about 92% seen once. The material sequenced was memory CD8+ T cells from PBMCs. The receptors shown here come from a man in his late teens or twenties in good health. Some clones in this sample may be carry-over from other donors' samples. Each CDR3 is given with its conserved first and last residue. D genes are given only for firm matches. Size is stated for part of the rows, as once, few or many counts, or as a class when the clone is expanded.

j_call clone_size d_call v_call cdr3_nt cdr3_aa
TRBJ2-1 NA NA TRBV4-3 TGCGCCAGCAGCTCCCTGGCGGGGAATGAGCAGTTCTTC CASSSLAGNEQFF
TRBJ2-7 NA NA TRBV5-1 TGCGCCAGCAGCTTGGCCGGGAGCGAGCAGTACTTC CASSLAGSEQYF
TRBJ1-2 NA NA TRBV27 TGTGCCAGCAGTTTACGAGGGGTCGGGAGCTATGGCTACACCTTC CASSLRGVGSYGYTF
TRBJ2-7 NA TRBD1 TRBV5-1 TGCGCCAGCAGCTTGTTGACAGGGACCTACGAGCAGTACTTC CASSLLTGTYEQYF
TRBJ1-5 NA NA TRBV7-8 TGTGCCAGCAGTCGGACCCGGGGGGGCAATCAGCCCCAGCATTTT CASSRTRGGNQPQHF
TRBJ2-3 once NA TRBV7-8 TGTGCCAGCAGCCCAAGACTCACAGATACGCAGTATTTT CASSPRLTDTQYF
TRBJ2-7 NA NA TRBV9 TGTGCCAGCAGCGTAGCTTGGGACAATACCTACGAGCAGTACTTC CASSVAWDNTYEQYF
TRBJ2-1 NA NA TRBV27 TGTGCCAGCAGTAGTGACGGGACTCGTTACAATGAGCAGTTCTTC CASSSDGTRYNEQFF
TRBJ2-1 NA NA TRBV7-9 TGTGCCAGCAGCTCTGCGGGAAACCCCGACAATGAGCAGTTCTTC CASSSAGNPDNEQFF
TRBJ2-5 once NA TRBV15 TGTGCCACCAGCAGAGACCAGGAGGCTACCACGAACTTC CATSRDQEATTNF
TRBJ2-3 once NA TRBV4-3 TGCGCCAGCAGCCAAGAACAAGGAGGGACCACAGATACGCAGTATTTT CASSQEQGGTTDTQYF